The count of the clone carrying this T cell receptor (beta chain) is one. Antigen unknown. This sample is drawn from a study of cytomegalovirus exposure and HLA in healthy donors. 13 Jbeta primers and 60 Vbeta primers were used for the PCR. Authors' data handling: Among the unique TCR beta chains that a later analysis counted, about 84 million in all, 9.5 million to 11 million were shared. Assay: immunoSEQ multiplex PCR; the TCRdb copy retains only in-frame clones and omits some. Clonal size and the V and J genes are those of that table, whereas D and trimming came from the DNA. Of roughly 150,000 clones in the sample, roughly four fifths are singletons; the top ten hold around 1.9%. With 2 bases clipped from V and 7 bases from J, the junction kept 9 bases outside the gene matches. This CDR3 has 17 amino acids. Germline V gives CDR1 MDHEN, CDR2 SYDVKM. General study points: According to a later analysis, most TCR beta chains associated with CMV appeared HLA-restricted.

This clonotype originated in a woman between 18 and 30 years old in good health and CMV-seronegative. The chain recombines TRBV28 with TRBJ2-1, with 12 bases that match TRBD2. Sequenced: PBMCs. CDR3 coding DNA: TGTGCCAGCAGTTTAGAGACTAGCGGGAGTTTGGGTAATGAGCAGTTCTTC. Encoded protein: CASSLETSGSLGNEQFF.